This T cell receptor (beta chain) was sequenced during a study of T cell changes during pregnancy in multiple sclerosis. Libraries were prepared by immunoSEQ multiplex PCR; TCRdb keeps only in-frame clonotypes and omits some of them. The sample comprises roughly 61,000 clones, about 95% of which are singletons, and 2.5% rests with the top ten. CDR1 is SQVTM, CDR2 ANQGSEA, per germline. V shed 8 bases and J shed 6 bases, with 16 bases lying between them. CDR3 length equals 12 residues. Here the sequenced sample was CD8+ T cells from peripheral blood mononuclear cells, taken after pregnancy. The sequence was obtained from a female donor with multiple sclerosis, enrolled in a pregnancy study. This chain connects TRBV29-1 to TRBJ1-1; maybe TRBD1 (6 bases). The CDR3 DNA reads TGCAGCATTACCTCTGAGGGGGCTGAAGCTTTCTTT. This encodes CSITSEGAEAFF.